The TCR beta chain under discussion was sequenced for a study of shared clonotypes between healthy human individuals. The overall study: A couple of female and a few male donors aged 18 to 49 were enrolled. Notes on the study in general: Researchers found naive subsets generally carried larger estimated richness than memory subsets.

Execution of the assay was at deep level. TCRdb's table, derived via immunoSEQ multiplex PCR, lists solely in-frame clones and lacks some. The sample yields about 2 million clones, just under 95% seen once. Points on this clone: Its antigen is not known.

Terminally differentiated effector memory CD45RA+ cells were excluded from the naive CD8 cells, which were CD45RO-negative and positively selected for CCR7. Sequenced sample: naive CD8+ T cells sorted from blood. The TCR originated in a man aged 18 to 35 in good health.

CDR3 DNA sequence: TGTGCCAGTAGTCCACAGGGGGTTGAGAGCAATCAGCCCCAGCATTTT. Translating gives CASSPQGVESNQPQHF. This chain uses TRBV19 with TRBJ1-5, with 8 bases aligning to TRBD1. V lost 5 bases to trimming and J lost 1 base; unmatched junction nucleotides: 7. Germline CDR1 and CDR2: LNHDA and SQIVND (reference sequence). The CDR3 loop spans 16 amino acids.